This T cell receptor (beta chain) emerged from a study of T cell responses to AZD1222 COVID-19 vaccine. Whole-study results and caveats: After the peak T cell response, and only then, were repertoires sampled. White British ancestry dominated among donors, who included more females, and clonal diversity was possibly underestimated. CD4 TCRs linked to vaccination spanned spike, dominating at 160-218 and 743-854. The number of AZD1222 recipients seropositive at baseline was only five or six.

V was pared by 5 bases and J by 0 bases, with 10 bases of the junction left unmatched. Per the germline V gene, CDR1 is SGHVS and CDR2 is FQNEAQ. The CDR3 contains 17 residues. Comment on this clone: Its antigen is not identified.

Only in-frame clones appear in the TCRdb table, and some are missing; sequencing was by immunoSEQ multiplex PCR. This table has 120,000 or so clones, approximately 89% appearing once. Sample: peripheral blood, taken on day 0 of AZD1222 vaccination. The J gene is TRBJ1-5, the V gene TRBV7-8; 7 nucleotides line up with TRBD1. The source of this sequence is an adult in good health. The CDR3 spells CASSPGGADYSNQPQHF. The CDR3 coding sequence is TGTGCCAGCAGCCCAGGGGGGGCAGATTATAGCAATCAGCCCCAGCATTTT.